This is a list of T cell receptor beta chains from one sample in a study of control samples from healthy donors and cancer patients. Sequencing used immunoSEQ multiplex PCR; TCRdb keeps in-frame clones, though not all of them. This sample has around 250,000 clones, with roughly 80% found just once. The sequenced sample consisted of PBMCs. These receptors came from a woman between 55 and 75 years old with lung cancer. Both conserved end residues are part of each CDR3. A D gene is named only where the DNA matches it firmly.

cdr3_aa d_call v_call
CASSSSGGTYEQYF NA TRBV5-5
CASSLGQYNEQFF NA TRBV28
CSVAGTGGYEQYF TRBD1 TRBV29-1
CASSIRTSGRSSYNEQFF TRBD2 TRBV27
CASSSPRLNTEAFF NA TRBV7-2
CASSLNWDSYNEQFF NA TRBV5-5
CASSITGTGGQPQHF TRBD1 TRBV19
CAIRGTGGYYGYTF TRBD1 TRBV10-3
CASSSPSRRLNYGYTF NA TRBV6-5
CAWSAGQFSTDTQYF NA TRBV30
CASSIVLGSGYGYTF NA TRBV19
CASSEGDSRTDTQYF TRBD1 TRBV7-9
CASNYRDQPQHF NA TRBV2
CASRARYRGERWGNQPQHF TRBD1 TRBV19
CSASGRGLDTQYF NA TRBV29-1
CASLPRAFF NA TRBV21-1
CASSPLTGRTEAFF NA TRBV18
CASSLAGREQYF NA TRBV7-9
CAAGVNTEAFF NA TRBV10-3
CASSRPSGAGTEAFF NA TRBV5-1
CASKITGSSYEQYF NA TRBV6-4
CASSSTGTNTEAFF TRBD1 TRBV28
CASSYSRGTGENEQFF TRBD1 TRBV6-2/TRBV6-3
CASLFGNTEAFF NA TRBV6-5
CASSQDWAAPGNEQFF NA TRBV14
CASSEALLGTGADTQYF TRBD1 TRBV6-1
CASSVPRTGGGNTGELFF TRBD1 TRBV9
CASSLPPTASYEQYF NA TRBV5-6
CASSGRGYNEKLFF NA TRBV2
CASIPTVGRSGNTIYF NA TRBV19
CASSDGQIVYGYTF NA TRBV6-1
CASSPWTSKEYF TRBD2 TRBV11-2
CASRIGDRGPVNTEAFF TRBD1 TRBV5-1
CASTPFPDRGTEAFF TRBD1 TRBV6-5
CASSQGPVVVGKDEQFF NA TRBV4-1
CASSSGGRDGNQPQHF NA TRBV5-6
CASSQAEAEVAFF NA TRBV4-2
CASSTDPRVRGYTF NA TRBV11-2
CASSLRDRGHQPQHF TRBD1 TRBV7-2
CASSLVRDRVPNEQFF TRBD1 TRBV5-4
CASSPSQPQHF NA TRBV5-4
CASSTIPGQIANYGYTF TRBD1 TRBV19
CASSLGALGNTIYF NA TRBV2
CATSDFGTGDSDTQYF TRBD1 TRBV24-1
CASSLDWNTEAFF NA TRBV6-5
CAWTQLAGRYNEQFF TRBD2 TRBV30
CASSGGLGTDTQYF NA TRBV10-2
CASSPRLAGEETQYF TRBD2 TRBV11-2
CASSPSRGSNEKLFF TRBD1 TRBV5-1
CASSFLPGTGRYEQYF TRBD1 TRBV7-9
CASSLQPTGALGVPGNTIYF TRBD1 TRBV5-1
CASSSRQGMNTEAFF TRBD1 TRBV7-9
CASTRETFSYNEQFF NA TRBV2
CATSATGQGARETQYF TRBD1 TRBV24-1
CASSLDHSYEQYF NA TRBV5-5
CASSYTQGVNQPQHF TRBD1 TRBV6-5
CASTPRTSGTYEQYF TRBD2 TRBV2
CASSQVERYGYTF NA TRBV3-1/TRBV3-2
CASSLSRLTNYGYTF NA TRBV7-8